This TCR beta chain was sequenced in a study of blood T cell repertoires in COVID-19. Study-level information: The United States, Italy and Spain were the sources of the acute and convalescent COVID-19 samples.

The CDR3 spans 16 residues. V dropped 5 bases and J dropped 5 bases, with 19 bases sitting between them. The germline gives CDR1 LNHNV, CDR2 YYDKDF (reference sequence). Original analysis: Quantification of nucleated cells was approximated via reference gene primer amplification. The data were produced by immunoSEQ multiplex PCR, yet TCRdb's version contains in-frame clones alone and is incomplete. V, J and clone size reflect that table, while D and trimming were determined from the DNA. Among hundreds of thousands of clones listed, around 83% were seen once. The receptor's source is a man of 80 years or more with acute or convalescent COVID-19. This chain links TRBV15 with TRBJ2-1, with D possibly matching TRBD2 (5 bases). The sequenced material came from peripheral blood. The CDR3 region is CATSVTAERGDNEQFF. CDR3 nucleotides: TGTGCCACCAGCGTGACCGCGGAACGGGGAGACAATGAGCAGTTCTTC.